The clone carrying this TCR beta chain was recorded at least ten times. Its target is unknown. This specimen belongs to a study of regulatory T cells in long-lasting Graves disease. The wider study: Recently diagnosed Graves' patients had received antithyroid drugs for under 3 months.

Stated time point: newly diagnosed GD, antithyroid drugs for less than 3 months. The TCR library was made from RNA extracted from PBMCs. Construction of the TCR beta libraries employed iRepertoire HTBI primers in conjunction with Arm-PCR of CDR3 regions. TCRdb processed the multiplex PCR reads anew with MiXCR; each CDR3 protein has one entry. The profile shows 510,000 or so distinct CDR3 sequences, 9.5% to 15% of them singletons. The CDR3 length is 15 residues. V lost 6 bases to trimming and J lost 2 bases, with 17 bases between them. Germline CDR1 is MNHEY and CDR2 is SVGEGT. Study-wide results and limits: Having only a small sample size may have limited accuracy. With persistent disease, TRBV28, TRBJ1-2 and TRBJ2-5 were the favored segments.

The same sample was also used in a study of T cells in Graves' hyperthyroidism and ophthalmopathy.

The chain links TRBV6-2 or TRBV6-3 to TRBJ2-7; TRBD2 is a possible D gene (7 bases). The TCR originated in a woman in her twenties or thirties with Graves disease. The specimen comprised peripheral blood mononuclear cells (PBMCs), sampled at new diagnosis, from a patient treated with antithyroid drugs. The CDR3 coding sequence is TGTGCCAGCAGGCAAGGGAGGGGGATGCCCTACGAGCAGTACTTC. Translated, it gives CASRQGRGMPYEQYF.